A single sample is the source of the 22 T cell receptor beta chains below, sequenced in a study of blood T cell repertoires in COVID-19 (dated by TCRdb to about 2020). The library was prepared using the immunoSEQ multiplex PCR assay. TCRdb took over this immuneACCESS table, retaining in-frame rearrangements with V and J assigned. Such tables are incomplete; in checked studies, under half of the missing clones stem from an unresolved V gene, and the remainder is unexplained. In all, the sample holds tens of thousands of clones, and around 90% of those were seen once. The leading ten clones occupy 3.5% of the sample. The sequenced sample consisted of peripheral blood. The receptors were gathered from a man aged 50-60 years with active COVID-19.

The genes are TRBV27 and TRBJ2-7; possible D gene TRBD1, 6 bases. Deletions cut 4 bases from V and 6 bases from J, with 28 bases between. Germline V gene lookup returns CDR1 MNHEY and CDR2 SMNVEV (reference sequence). CDR3 length: 18 residues. CDR3 protein: CASSSTPPRQAIPSEQYF. The CDR3 region has the DNA TGTGCCAGCAGTTCAACCCCTCCTCGACAGGCTATCCCAAGCGAGCAGTACTTC.

This chain uses TRBV27 with TRBJ1-2; D not certain. CDR1 MNHEY and CDR2 SMNVEV come from the germline V gene (reference sequence). The CDR3 runs to 13 residues. V shed 6 bases and J shed 7 bases, with 15 bases lying between them. CDR3 sequence (DNA): TGTGCCAGCAGGGCAGGCTTGGGTGGTGGCTACACCTTC. Protein sequence: CASRAGLGGGYTF.

V gene TRBV3-1 (or the pseudogene TRBV3-2) combines with J gene TRBJ1-6; weak D call: TRBD1 (6 bases). Trimming took 4 bases from V and 7 from J, leaving 11 bases between them. CDR1 and CDR2 (germline): LGHDT, YNNKEL (reference sequence). CDR3 length: 14 amino acids. DNA of the CDR3: TGTGCCAGCAGCCCACAGGGCTCGAATTCACCCCTCCACTTT. Its protein product is CASSPQGSNSPLHF.

The chain recombines TRBV28 with TRBJ1-2, with D perhaps matching TRBD1 (6 bases). Looked up from germline, CDR1 is MDHEN and CDR2 is SYDVKM. This CDR3 spans 11 amino acids. Trimming removed 3 bases from V and 8 bases from J, with 7 bases in between. The CDR3 DNA sequence: TGTGCCAGCAGTTTCCAGGGGGGCTACACCTTC. Its protein product is CASSFQGGYTF.

V and J are TRBV3-1 (or the pseudogene TRBV3-2) and TRBJ2-1, with a tentative D call TRBD1 (6 bases). V was shortened by 3 bases and J by 5 bases, with 11 bases between the two germline ends. Germline assignment: CDR1 LGHDT and CDR2 YNNKEL (reference sequence). The CDR3 length is 14 residues. This CDR3 is CASSQTTGNNEQFF. CDR3 nucleotide sequence: TGTGCCAGCAGCCAGACCACAGGGAACAATGAGCAGTTCTTC.

This chain joins TRBV7-9 and TRBJ1-4; D might be TRBD1 (6 bases). Germline V gene sequence: CDR1 SEHNR, CDR2 FQNEAQ (reference sequence). V was cut by 1 base and J by 7 bases, with 19 bases left in between. The length of the CDR3 is 17 residues. CDR3 nucleotide sequence: TGTGCCAGCAGCTTAGGACGGGACACGACGAACGTTGAAAAACTGTTTTTT. Translation: CASSLGRDTTNVEKLFF.

The rearrangement uses TRBV29-1 and TRBJ1-1, with TRBD1 matching over 8 bases. The V gene's germline CDR1 is SQVTM and CDR2 ANQGSEA. The CDR3 has 16 residues. V lost 0 bases and J lost 1; bases outside the gene matches: 7. The CDR3 reads CSVEDFGGTGNTEAFF. CDR3 sequence (DNA): TGCAGCGTTGAAGATTTTGGGGGGACAGGGAACACTGAAGCTTTCTTT.

This chain joins TRBV6-5 and TRBJ2-5; no clear D. The CDR3 has 11 residues. CDR1 is MNHEY, CDR2 SVGAGI, per germline. The V and J ends lost 11 bases and 4 bases respectively, with 11 bases between them. The CDR3 bases are TGTGCCTGCCGGGTGGGAGAGACCCAGTACTTC. This gives the protein CACRVGETQYF.

V usage is TRBV28 and J usage is TRBJ2-5, with TRBD2 matching 8 bases. CDR1 is MDHEN and CDR2 is SYDVKM in the germline V gene. CDR3 length: 13 residues. Trimming at V came to 4 bases and at J to 5 bases, leaving 3 bases not matched to a gene. CDR3: CASSSGGEETQYF. The CDR3 nucleotides read TGTGCCAGCAGTTCCGGGGGGGAGGAGACCCAGTACTTC.

The rearrangement links TRBV21-1 to TRBJ2-2; no DNA check was done on the table's D call, TRBD2. TRBV21-1 is assigned pseudogene status. The CDR3 has 16 amino acids. CDR3 nucleotide sequence: TGTGCCAGCGGCCAATCGGGACTCCCGAACACCGGGGAGCTGTTTTTT. It translates to CASGQSGLPNTGELFF.

The V call is TRBV6-4, the J call TRBJ2-3; maybe TRBD2 (7 bases). This CDR3 region has 15 residues. Germline V gene data show CDR1 as MRHNA and CDR2 as SNTAGT. V dropped 0 bases and J dropped 3 bases, with 10 bases sitting between them. The CDR3 loop reads CASSDSAGATDTQYF. The CDR3 DNA reads as TGTGCCAGCAGTGACTCGGCGGGGGCTACAGATACGCAGTATTTT.

This clone has a handful of counts. This rearrangement joins TRBV19 to TRBJ2-2; 8 bases map to TRBD2. This CDR3 spans 14 amino acids. V trimming: 7 bases; J trimming: 7 bases; junction bases outside the gene matches: 8. Per the germline V gene, CDR1 is LNHDA and CDR2 is SQIVND (reference sequence). CDR3 residues: CASMSGGSIGELFF. CDR3 DNA: TGTGCCAGTATGAGCGGGGGTAGTATCGGGGAGCTGTTTTTT.

V gene TRBV6-6 combines with J gene TRBJ1-1; 9 nucleotides agree with TRBD1. CDR3 length: 12 residues. V lost 7 bases to trimming and J lost 10 bases; unmatched junction nucleotides: 7. CDR1 is MNHNY and CDR2 is SVGAGI in the germline V gene (reference sequence). CDR3 sequence (DNA): TGTGCCAGCACTGGGACAGGGACACGAGCTTTCTTT. Amino acids: CASTGTGTRAFF.

A single count supports this clone. V and J are TRBV4-2 and TRBJ1-1, with D perhaps TRBD1 (6 bases). Germline-derived CDR1 and CDR2 are LGHNA and YNFKEQ. V was shortened by 1 base and J by 1 base, with 10 bases between the two germline ends. CDR3 length equals 15 residues. The CDR3 region is CASSQGGTQNTEAFF. In nucleotides, the CDR3 is TGTGCCAGCAGCCAAGGGGGGACACAGAACACTGAAGCTTTCTTT.

This chain joins TRBV14 and TRBJ1-2; 7 positions agree with TRBD1. Germline trimming cut 2 bases from V and 8 bases from J; bases unmatched to any gene: 17. The CDR3 has 17 amino acids. CDR1 and CDR2 (germline): SGHDN, FVKESK. This CDR3 is CASSQFATGLIVGGYTF. CDR3 DNA: TGTGCCAGCAGCCAATTCGCGACAGGGTTAATTGTGGGAGGCTACACCTTC.

The CDR3 region is CASSGGTRAFF. The DNA of the CDR3 is TGTGCCAGTAGTGGGGGGACGAGGGCTTTCTTT. This chain joins TRBV5-6 and TRBJ1-1, with D tentatively TRBD1 (5 bases). V was trimmed by 8 bases and J by 11 bases, leaving 16 bases between them. CDR1 and CDR2 from the germline V gene are SGHDT and YYEEEE. The CDR3 is made up of 11 amino acids.

This chain connects TRBV4-1 to TRBJ2-7, with 9 bases fitting TRBD1. The length of the CDR3 is 14 residues. CDR1 is MGHRA and CDR2 is YSYEKL in the germline V gene. V gave up 3 bases and J gave up 3 bases; unmatched junction bases: 3. Here the CDR3 reads CASSHDRGSYEQYF. The DNA for the CDR3 is TGCGCCAGCAGCCACGACAGGGGGAGCTACGAGCAGTACTTC.

V and J are TRBV5-4 and TRBJ1-2; 7 bases map to TRBD1. The CDR3 is 13 amino acids. V gave up 4 bases and J gave up 7 bases; unmatched junction bases: 7. Germline CDR1 reads SGHNT; CDR2 reads YYREEE (reference sequence). CDR3 residues: CASSIRGRGGYTF. DNA of the CDR3: TGTGCCAGCAGCATCAGGGGGAGAGGTGGCTACACCTTC.

This chain uses TRBV6-2 or TRBV6-3 with TRBJ2-1; 13 bases agree with TRBD2. The germline V gene has CDR1 MNHEY and CDR2 SVGEGT. Losses at the gene ends were 5 bases for V and 3 bases for J; bases not matched to a gene: 10. CDR3 length equals 18 residues. The CDR3 DNA is TGTGCCAGCAGTGACCGGACTAGCGGGGGTTTACACTACAATGAGCAGTTCTTC. Residues: CASSDRTSGGLHYNEQFF.

The chain joins TRBV5-4 to TRBJ2-7; D is perhaps TRBD2 (6 bases). The CDR3 extends over 18 amino acids. Trimming took off 0 bases at V and 0 bases at J, with 19 bases between the two ends. Germline loops: CDR1 SGHNT, CDR2 YYREEE (reference sequence). This chain's CDR3 is CASSLEISGTTSSYEQYF. The CDR3 DNA reads TGTGCCAGCAGCTTGGAAATTAGCGGCACAACCAGCTCCTACGAGCAGTACTTC.

The V gene is TRBV5-1, the J gene TRBJ2-7; TRBD1 matches 7 bases. After removal of 7 bases from V and 4 bases from J, the junction contained 14 bases not matched to a gene. Germline V CDR1 and CDR2: SGHRS, YFSETQ. There are 15 residues in the CDR3. The CDR3 DNA follows: TGCGCCAGCGGCATATCGACAGGGAGTAGTTACGAGCAGTACTTC. Translating it yields CASGISTGSSYEQYF.

V gene TRBV6-6 combines with J gene TRBJ2-1; 12 nucleotides align to TRBD1. CDR3 length: 15 residues. Unmatched junction bases numbered 9, after V lost 6 bases and J lost 9 bases. From germline, CDR1 is MNHNY and CDR2 SVGAGI (reference sequence). The CDR3 sequence is CASSTNRDRGPEQFF. The CDR3, as DNA: TGTGCCAGCAGCACTAATCGGGACAGGGGGCCTGAGCAGTTCTTC.